The 30 T cell receptor beta chains in this list originate from one sample, sequenced in a study of T cell changes during pregnancy in multiple sclerosis. Produced via immunoSEQ multiplex PCR; TCRdb's table is partial and in-frame only. The data hold approximately 20,000 clones, with about nine tenths observed a single time. Source: CD8+ T cells from peripheral blood mononuclear cells, taken in the third trimester of pregnancy. These receptors were collected from a female donor in good health, enrolled as a control in a pregnancy study.

This clone was observed a handful of times. This chain links TRBV4-1 with TRBJ1-2, with D perhaps matching TRBD1 (5 bases). Trimming cost V 6 bases and J 5 bases, with 19 bases left between them. The CDR3 runs 15 residues. Germline-derived CDR1 and CDR2 are MGHRA and YSYEKL. CDR3 nucleotides: TGCGCCAGCAGTTATAGGACATTTTCCTTTTATGGCTACACCTTC. Its translation is CASSYRTFSFYGYTF.

This chain links TRBV4-3 with TRBJ1-6; TRBD1 might be the D (5 bases). The V end was cut by 3 bases, the J end by 7 bases, with 13 bases between. The CDR3 consists of 15 residues. In germline, CDR1 is LGHNA, CDR2 YSLEER. CDR3 in DNA: TGCGCCAGCAGCCAGGGACTCACCGAGAATTCACCCCTCCACTTT. As protein: CASSQGLTENSPLHF.

The chain employs TRBV28 and TRBJ1-1, with D hard to call. The germline gives CDR1 MDHEN, CDR2 SYDVKM. The CDR3 is made up of 14 amino acids. Between the trimmed V and J ends, which lost 2 bases and 0 bases, there was a span of 7 bases. Written as DNA, the CDR3 is TGTGCCAGCAGTTTAGGGCCCTTGAACACTGAAGCTTTCTTT. This codes for CASSLGPLNTEAFF.

This chain links TRBV7-8 with TRBJ2-1, with TRBD2 matching 7 bases. Germline V gives CDR1 SGHVS, CDR2 FQNEAQ. Trimming cost V 0 bases and J 6 bases; bases outside gene matches: 8. The CDR3 has 16 residues. CDR3 sequence reads: CASSLALGLVPNEQFF. The CDR3 DNA reads as TGTGCCAGCAGCTTAGCGCTAGGACTAGTCCCCAATGAGCAGTTCTTC.

The rearrangement links TRBV9 to TRBJ1-2; TRBD1 might be the D (6 bases). Germline CDR1 SGDLS, CDR2 YYNGEE. The V end was cut by 3 bases, the J end by 0 bases, with 12 bases between. The CDR3 is 15 amino acids. This CDR3 reads CASSEGDGANYGYTF. CDR3 nucleotide sequence: TGTGCCAGCAGCGAGGGGGACGGAGCTAACTATGGCTACACCTTC.

The rearrangement links TRBV4-2 to TRBJ1-4; weak D call: TRBD1 (6 bases). V lost 3 bases and J 8 bases, leaving 19 bases between the germline ends. This CDR3 is built from 16 residues. Germline CDR1 reads LGHNA; CDR2 reads YNFKEQ. The CDR3 spells CASSHRSGGPGEKLFF. CDR3 nucleotides: TGTGCCAGCAGCCACAGATCGGGGGGGCCGGGGGAAAAACTGTTTTTT.

The CDR3 bases are TGTGCCAGCAGCCAAACCCGGGACAGGGGTAATGAAAAACTGTTTTTT. Translated: CASSQTRDRGNEKLFF. The chain joins TRBV14 to TRBJ1-4; 10 positions match TRBD1. With V trimmed by 2 bases and J by 4 bases, 4 bases remained unmatched. Germline V gene lookup returns CDR1 SGHDN and CDR2 FVKESK. This CDR3 region has 16 residues.

This clone appeared a single time. The chain employs TRBV5-5 and TRBJ2-1; no clear D gene. The CDR3 totals 15 residues. Germline CDR1 reads SGHKS; CDR2 reads YYEKEE (reference sequence). Between the trimmed V and J ends, which lost 1 base and 8 bases, there was a span of 16 bases. DNA for the CDR3: TGTGCCAGCAGCTTGCCCATTACTTTCCCGGATGAGCAGTTCTTC. Its translation is CASSLPITFPDEQFF.

The sample holds a few counts of this clone. The V gene is TRBV7-9, the J gene TRBJ1-2; 8 nucleotides match TRBD1. This CDR3 region has 14 residues. Germline CDR1 is SEHNR and CDR2 is FQNEAQ (reference sequence). Trimming cost V 4 bases and J 6 bases; bases outside gene matches: 7. CDR3 nucleotide sequence: TGTGCCAGCAGCTCCGGACAGGGAGACGATGGCTACACCTTC. Translated: CASSSGQGDDGYTF.

The V gene is TRBV27, the J gene TRBJ2-1; D possibly corresponds to TRBD1 (5 bases). The CDR3 runs to 15 residues. The germline gives CDR1 MNHEY, CDR2 SMNVEV (reference sequence). The V and J ends lost 3 bases and 0 bases respectively, with 9 bases between them. In DNA form, the CDR3 reads TGTGCCAGCAGTTTGATAGACAGCTCCTACAATGAGCAGTTCTTC. It translates to CASSLIDSSYNEQFF.

The J gene is TRBJ2-1, the V gene TRBV27; D perhaps matches TRBD1 (5 bases). Germline V lookup: CDR1 MNHEY, CDR2 SMNVEV (reference sequence). With 5 bases removed from V and 0 bases from J, the gap between germline ends came to 11 bases. The CDR3 extends over 15 amino acids. The CDR3 is CASSTDSSSYNEQFF. CDR3 coding DNA: TGTGCCAGCAGTACCGACAGTTCCTCCTACAATGAGCAGTTCTTC.

V usage is TRBV11-2 and J usage is TRBJ2-5; 11 positions agree with TRBD2. The V gene's germline CDR1 is SGHAT and CDR2 FQNNGV. This CDR3 spans 18 amino acids. Trimming at V came to 3 bases and at J to 1 base, leaving 10 bases not matched to a gene. The CDR3 reads CASSFPSSGGPGQETQYF. CDR3 in DNA: TGTGCCAGCAGCTTCCCCTCTAGCGGGGGGCCAGGCCAAGAGACCCAGTACTTC.

This clone was seen a single time. The junction does not match germline at one end; this may be a read error. The chain employs TRBV7-9 and TRBJ2-1, with no clear D. The germline CDR1 and CDR2 sequences are SEHNR and FQNEAQ (reference sequence). CDR3 length: 13 residues. The CDR3, as DNA: TGTGCCGGCAGGTCCCCTAAATCCAATGAGCAGTTCTTC. Its translation is CAGRSPKSNEQFF. The whole variable domain, remainder taken from reference TRBV7-9 and TRBJ2-1, is DTGVSQNPRHKITKRGQNVTFRCDPISEHNRLYWYRQTLGQGPEFLTYFQNEAQLEKSRLLSDRFSAERPKGSFSTLEIQRTEQGDSAMYLCAGRSPKSNEQFFGPGTRLTVL.

The V and J genes are TRBV5-6 and TRBJ1-2, with a tentative D call TRBD1 (6 bases). The CDR3 runs 13 residues. CDR1 and CDR2 (germline): SGHDT, YYEEEE. V was pared by 1 base and J by 6 bases, with 10 bases between. The CDR3, as DNA: TGTGCCAGCAGCTTGCGGGACATAGATGGCTACACCTTC. Its translation: CASSLRDIDGYTF.

The rearrangement uses TRBV5-6 and TRBJ2-1; weak D call: TRBD2 (6 bases). Germline-derived CDR1 and CDR2 are SGHDT and YYEEEE. The CDR3 runs to 17 residues. V was clipped by 1 base and J by 9 bases, with 23 bases between them. This chain's CDR3 is CASSLKWWAGRFGEQFF. As DNA, the CDR3 is TGTGCCAGCAGCTTGAAGTGGTGGGCAGGGAGGTTCGGTGAGCAGTTCTTC.

V is TRBV9 and J is TRBJ1-2; the D is unclear. CDR3 length: 13 residues. The germline V and J ends were trimmed by 4 bases and 8 bases, with 15 bases remaining between them. Germline V lookup: CDR1 SGDLS, CDR2 YYNGEE. CDR3 DNA: TGTGCCAGCAGCCTCTCGACGGGGAACGGCTACACCTTC. Its protein is CASSLSTGNGYTF.

This rearrangement joins TRBV7-9 to TRBJ2-7; D is possibly TRBD1 (6 bases). Germline CDR1 and CDR2: SEHNR and FQNEAQ (reference sequence). V was shortened by 5 bases and J by 2 bases, with 13 bases between the two germline ends. The CDR3 has 14 amino acids. CDR3 amino acids: CASSPQGEPYEQYF. The CDR3 DNA is TGTGCCAGCAGCCCACAGGGTGAGCCCTACGAGCAGTACTTC.

The genes are TRBV7-9 and TRBJ2-5, with D maybe TRBD1 (6 bases). The J call may be incorrect, as the DNA end agrees better with TRBJ2-7. This CDR3 contains 14 residues. Germline V gene sequence: CDR1 SEHNR, CDR2 FQNEAQ (reference sequence). Here the CDR3 DNA reads TGTGCCAGCAGTAAGGGGGTGCCTTCCTACGAGCAGTACTTC. It translates to CASSKGVPSYEQYF.

The chain employs TRBV11-3 and TRBJ2-7; TRBD1 matches 10 bases. Germline V lookup: CDR1 SGHNT, CDR2 YENEEA. J was trimmed by 6 bases and V by 6 bases; bases with no gene match: 5. The CDR3 is 13 amino acids. CDR3 loop: CASSSGTGVEQYF. For the CDR3, the DNA is TGTGCCAGCAGTTCCGGGACAGGGGTCGAGCAGTACTTC. Full variable domain (remainder filled in from reference TRBV11-3 and TRBJ2-7): EAGVVQSPRYKIIEKKQPVAFWCNPISGHNTLYWYLQNLGQGPELLIRYENEEAVDDSQLPKDRFSAERLKGVDSTLKIQPAELGDSAVYLCASSSGTGVEQYFGPGTRLTVT.

J is TRBJ2-7 and V is TRBV6-5, with 7 bases aligning to TRBD1. Germline CDR1 MNHEY, CDR2 SVGAGI. The trim removed 5 bases at V and 1 base at J, leaving 8 bases unmatched. The CDR3 contains 15 residues. The CDR3 region is CASSVRTGSSYEQYF. CDR3 DNA sequence: TGTGCCAGCAGTGTCCGGACAGGATCTTCCTACGAGCAGTACTTC.

This chain uses TRBV7-8 with TRBJ1-1; tentatively, D is TRBD1 (6 bases). Germline V CDR1 and CDR2: SGHVS, FQNEAQ. V was cut by 5 bases and J by 7 bases, with 14 bases left in between. This CDR3 region has 13 residues. CDR3 sequence reads: CASSPAGENEAFF. The CDR3 coding sequence is TGTGCCAGCAGCCCCGCAGGGGAGAATGAAGCTTTCTTT.

This sequence joins TRBV27 and TRBJ2-1, with 7 bases aligning to TRBD2. Per the germline V gene, CDR1 is MNHEY and CDR2 is SMNVEV (reference sequence). The CDR3 loop spans 12 amino acids. Losses at the gene ends were 2 bases for V and 9 bases for J; bases not matched to a gene: 1. CDR3 in DNA: TGTGCCAGCAGTTTAAGCGGGGCTGAGCAGTTCTTC. This codes for CASSLSGAEQFF.

This clone is classed as large (0.1 to 1%). The chain recombines TRBV7-9 with TRBJ1-4, with no clear D. V was cut by 4 bases and J by 8 bases, with 14 bases left in between. Germline assignment: CDR1 SEHNR and CDR2 FQNEAQ (reference sequence). The CDR3 has 14 residues. The CDR3 reads CASSSIYLAEKLFF. The CDR3 DNA follows: TGTGCCAGCAGCTCGATATACCTAGCCGAAAAACTGTTTTTT.

The chain has TRBV7-2 and TRBJ2-1; 11 bases align to TRBD2. The CDR3 length is 19 residues. Germline V gene sequence: CDR1 SGHTA, CDR2 FQGNSA. The V and J ends lost 4 bases and 0 bases, in that order; junction bases with no gene match: 11. CDR3 in DNA: TGTGCCAGCAGCTCGTCCGGCCTAGCGGGGGGTAGCTCCTACAATGAGCAGTTCTTC. Translated: CASSSSGLAGGSSYNEQFF.

The V call is TRBV5-5, the J call TRBJ1-6; 8 nucleotides align to TRBD1. V was clipped by 4 bases and J by 4 bases; unmatched bases: 7. Germline assignment: CDR1 SGHKS and CDR2 YYEKEE (reference sequence). The CDR3 totals 16 residues. CDR3 protein: CASSPRTGRYNSPLHF. The CDR3 DNA sequence: TGTGCCAGCAGCCCACGGACAGGGAGGTATAATTCACCCCTCCACTTT.

Sample share makes this clone medium-sized (0.01 to 0.1%). The CDR3 DNA reads as TGTGCCATCAGTGAGTCCTGGGTGTGGCGACTCTACCCCAGCACAGATACGCAGTATTTT. Encoded protein: CAISESWVWRLYPSTDTQYF. The chain combines TRBV10-3 with TRBJ2-3; D not resolved. CDR1 is ENHRY, CDR2 SYGVKD, per germline. The CDR3 totals 20 residues. Trimming shortened V by 0 bases and J by 0 bases, and 22 bases separated the two germline ends.

The chain employs TRBV30 and TRBJ2-3; D may be TRBD2 (5 bases). The CDR3 spans 12 residues. Germline values: CDR1 GTSNPN, CDR2 SVGIG (reference sequence). Trimming removed 4 bases at V and 6 bases at J, with 11 bases between. The CDR3 nucleotides are TGTGCCTGGAACTTAGGGAGCGATACGCAGTATTTT. Protein sequence: CAWNLGSDTQYF.

J is TRBJ2-1 and V is TRBV2, with a tentative D call TRBD1 (6 bases). The germline V and J ends were trimmed by 6 bases and 9 bases, with 15 bases remaining between them. The CDR3 is 13 residues long. Germline CDR1 SNHLY, CDR2 FYNNEI. CDR3 nucleotides: TGTGCCAGCAGCACCCAACAGGGCCGTGAGCAGTTCTTC. Amino acid sequence: CASSTQQGREQFF.

The rearrangement joins TRBV5-6 to TRBJ2-7, with 8 bases identical to TRBD1. This CDR3 has 17 residues. V lost 2 bases, J lost 5 bases, and 15 bases stayed unmatched. From germline, CDR1 is SGHDT and CDR2 YYEEEE. The CDR3 reads CASSFIRDRPYLDEQYF. The CDR3, as DNA: TGTGCCAGCAGCTTCATCCGGGACAGGCCTTACCTGGACGAGCAGTACTTC. Together with reference TRBV5-6 and TRBJ2-7, the CDR3 gives the full variable domain: DAGVTQSPTHLIKTRGQQVTLRCSPKSGHDTVSWYQQALGQGPQFIFQYYEEEERQRGNFPDRFSGHQFPNYSSELNVNALLLGDSALYLCASSFIRDRPYLDEQYFGPGTRLTVT.

The chain joins TRBV10-3 to TRBJ2-1; 9 positions agree with TRBD1. The CDR3 sequence is 15 residues long. Per the germline V gene, CDR1 is ENHRY and CDR2 is SYGVKD. The V segment lost 6 bases and the J segment 8 bases; nucleotides outside the gene matches: 11. The CDR3, as DNA: TGTGCCATCAGGCCCGGGACAGGGAGTAAGGATGAGCAGTTCTTC. It specifies CAIRPGTGSKDEQFF.